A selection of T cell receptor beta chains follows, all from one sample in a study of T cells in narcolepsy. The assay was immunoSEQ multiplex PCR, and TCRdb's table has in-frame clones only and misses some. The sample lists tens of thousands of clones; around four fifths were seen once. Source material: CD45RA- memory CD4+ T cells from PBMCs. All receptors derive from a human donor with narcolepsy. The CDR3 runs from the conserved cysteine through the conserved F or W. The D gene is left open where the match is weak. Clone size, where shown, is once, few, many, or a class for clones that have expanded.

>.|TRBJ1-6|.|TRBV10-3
CATGPGNSPLHF
TGTGCCACCGGGCCCGGGAATTCACCCCTCCACTTT
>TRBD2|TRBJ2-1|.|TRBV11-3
CASSASSGSAYEQFF
TGTGCCAGCAGCGCTTCTAGCGGGAGCGCCTATGAGCAGTTCTTC
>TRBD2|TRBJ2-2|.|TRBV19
CASRGTSGKGELFF
TGTGCCAGTAGAGGGACTAGCGGGAAAGGGGAGCTGTTTTTT
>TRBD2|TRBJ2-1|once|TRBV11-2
CASSLRLGSGSFDNEQFF
TGTGCCAGCAGCCTCCGACTGGGTAGCGGGAGTTTTGACAATGAGCAGTTCTTC
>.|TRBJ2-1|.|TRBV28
CASSAGPSSYNEQFF
TGTGCCAGCAGTGCAGGACCCAGCTCCTACAATGAGCAGTTCTTC
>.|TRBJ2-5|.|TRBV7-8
CASSLGSARGETQYF
TGTGCCAGCAGCTTAGGATCGGCTAGAGGGGAGACCCAGTACTTC
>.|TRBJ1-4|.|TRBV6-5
CASRGNRENEKLFF
TGTGCCAGCAGGGGGAACAGGGAAAATGAAAAACTGTTTTTT
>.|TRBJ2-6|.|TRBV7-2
CASSRSRGKSGANVLTF
TGTGCCAGCAGCCGTAGTAGGGGAAAATCCGGGGCCAACGTCCTGACTTTC
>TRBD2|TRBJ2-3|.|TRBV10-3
CAISAGTSGSTDTQYF
TGTGCCATCAGTGCAGGGACTAGCGGGAGCACAGATACGCAGTATTTT
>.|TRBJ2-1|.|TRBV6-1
CASSELATSYNEQFF
TGTGCCAGCAGTGAACTCGCTACCTCCTACAATGAGCAGTTCTTC
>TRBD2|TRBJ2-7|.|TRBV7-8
CASSLEASGRGAQYF
TGTGCCAGCAGCTTAGAGGCTAGCGGGAGAGGGGCGCAGTACTTC
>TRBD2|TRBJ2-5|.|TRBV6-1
CASRGGPGLGETQYF
TGTGCCAGCAGAGGGGGTCCGGGACTAGGAGAGACCCAGTACTTC
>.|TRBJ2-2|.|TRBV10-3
CAISDLDTGELFF
TGTGCCATCAGTGATCTGGACACCGGGGAGCTGTTTTTT
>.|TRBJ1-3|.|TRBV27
CASQGRFSGNTIYF
TGTGCCAGCCAGGGACGGTTCTCTGGAAACACCATATATTTT
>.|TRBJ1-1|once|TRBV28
CASSPRHHNAFF
TGTGCCAGCAGCCCACGACACCATAACGCTTTCTTT
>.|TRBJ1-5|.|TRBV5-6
CASSLGQRGNQPQHF
TGTGCCAGCAGCTTGGGCCAGAGGGGCAATCAGCCCCAGCATTTT
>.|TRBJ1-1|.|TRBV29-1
CSANQGGGTEAFF
TGCAGCGCAAATCAGGGAGGAGGCACTGAAGCTTTCTTT
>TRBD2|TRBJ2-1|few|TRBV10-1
CASSERGRALNEQFF
TGCGCCAGCAGTGAACGCGGGAGGGCCCTAAATGAGCAGTTCTTC
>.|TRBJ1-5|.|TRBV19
CASSIRGFQNQPQHF
TGTGCCAGTAGTATCCGGGGCTTCCAAAATCAGCCCCAGCATTTT
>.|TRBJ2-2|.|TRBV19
CASSNNLGAGELFF
TGTGCCAGTAGTAACAATTTGGGCGCCGGGGAGCTGTTTTTT
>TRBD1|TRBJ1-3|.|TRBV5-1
CASSRRQGGGNTIYF
TGCGCCAGCAGCAGAAGACAGGGAGGTGGAAACACCATATATTTT
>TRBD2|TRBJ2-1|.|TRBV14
CASSQRGTRVLNNEQFF
TGTGCCAGCAGCCAACGAGGGACTAGGGTTCTAAACAATGAGCAGTTCTTC
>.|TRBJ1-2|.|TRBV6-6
CASSYARANYGYTF
TGTGCCAGCAGTTACGCGAGAGCTAACTATGGCTACACCTTC
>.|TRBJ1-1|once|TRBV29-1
CSAEQGMGTEAFF
TGCAGCGCAGAGCAGGGGATGGGGACTGAAGCTTTCTTT
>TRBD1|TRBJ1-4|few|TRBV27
CASSLGGQGGTNEKLFF
TGTGCCAGCAGTTTAGGGGGACAGGGGGGGACTAATGAAAAACTGTTTTTT
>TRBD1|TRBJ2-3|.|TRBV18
CASSTQDRWNTQYF
TGTGCCAGCTCAACACAGGACAGGTGGAATACGCAGTATTTT
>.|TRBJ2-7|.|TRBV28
CASSLRGFGRETYEQYF
TGTGCCAGCAGTTTGAGGGGGTTTGGTAGGGAGACCTACGAGCAGTACTTC
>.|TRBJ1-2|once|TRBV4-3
CASSRSLLINYGYTF
TGCGCCAGCAGCCGATCACTACTGATTAACTATGGCTACACCTTC
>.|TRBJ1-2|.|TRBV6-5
CASSPTFDGYTF
TGTGCCAGCAGTCCCACGTTCGATGGCTACACCTTC
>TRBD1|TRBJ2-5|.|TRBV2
CASRNRGRFETQYF
TGTGCCAGCAGGAACAGGGGTAGATTTGAGACCCAGTACTTC
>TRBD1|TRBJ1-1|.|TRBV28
CASTRGDRVGTEAFF
TGTGCCAGCACCCGAGGGGACAGGGTGGGCACTGAAGCTTTCTTT